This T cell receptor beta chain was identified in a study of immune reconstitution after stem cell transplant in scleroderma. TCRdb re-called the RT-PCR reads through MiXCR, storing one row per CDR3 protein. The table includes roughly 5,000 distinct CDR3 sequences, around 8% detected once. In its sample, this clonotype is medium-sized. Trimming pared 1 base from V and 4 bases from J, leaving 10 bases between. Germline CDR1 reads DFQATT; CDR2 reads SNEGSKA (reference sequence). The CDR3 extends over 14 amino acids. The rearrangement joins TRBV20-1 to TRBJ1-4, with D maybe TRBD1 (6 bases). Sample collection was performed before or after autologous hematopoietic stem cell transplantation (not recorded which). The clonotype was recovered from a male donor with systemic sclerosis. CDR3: CSARVGGLNEKLFF. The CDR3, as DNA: TGCAGTGCTAGAGTGGGGGGGCTTAATGAAAAACTGTTTTTT.